Included here is one TCR beta chain sequence, with context. Germline values: CDR1 SQVTM, CDR2 ANQGSEA. This CDR3 has 15 amino acids. The ends lost 7 bases at V and 2 bases at J; junction bases unmatched: 10. The entry originates in a study of T cells in Graves' hyperthyroidism and ophthalmopathy. Amplification of TCR beta CDR3 regions used RNA as the template. The HTBI primer set drove a first-round RT-PCR of the TCR CDR3. TCRdb reprocessed the multiplex PCR reads with MiXCR, giving one entry per CDR3 protein. The sample has 300,000 to 450,000 distinct CDR3 sequences; roughly 12% are singletons. Material: blood. V and J are TRBV29-1 and TRBJ1-2; 10 bases align to TRBD1. The sequence was collected from a man under 40 with Graves' hyperthyroidism that later progressed to Graves' ophthalmopathy. CDR3 bases: TGCAGCGCTCTGACCGGGACAGGGGTAAACTATGGCTACACCTTC. This gives the protein CSALTGTGVNYGYTF.